This note documents a single TCR beta chain sequence. In its sample, this clone was seen once. Its antigen is still unknown. Per-nucleotide qualities are absent, and no much larger clonotype sits a single base away. The time point label on this specimen signifies: cells obtained before transplantation from donor or recipient. CD3+CD4+ and CD3+CD8+ populations were FACS-sorted from unstimulated pre-transplant donor and recipient cells taken from spleen or lymph nodes. The sample comes from a study of graft-versus-host responses after intestinal transplantation (dated by TCRdb to the early 2020s). As for the study more broadly: The transplants that recipients received were multivisceral, liver-intestinal, or isolated intestinal. All recipients received anti-thymocyte globulin induction followed by maintenance tacrolimus and steroids for approximately 3 years. Bulk TCR-beta CDR3 sequencing was used to track graft-versus-host and host-versus-graft alloreactive T cell clones in the graft, circulation and bone marrow after intestinal transplantation. To identify alloreactive clones, pre-transplant mixed lymphocyte reaction products were sequenced and then compared with unstimulated pre-transplant donor and recipient T cells. The cohort enrolled about two dozen intestinal transplant recipients including one retransplant, and a few patients lacking pretransplant specimens were excluded. A peak of at least 4% donor T cells among recipient peripheral blood mononuclear cells was the definition used for donor T cell macrochimerism. Instead of going to the commercial service, samples from a few later patients were sequenced in-house on an Illumina MiSeq and processed with MiXCR. Here is what the overall study found, with its caveats: Early after transplant, peak levels of circulating GvH clones were found to be associated with declines in HvG clones. GvH clones were detected in recipient bone marrow, and some of these GvH clones were observed earlier in ileal mucosa or blood, consistent with an intestinal mucosal origin. The conclusions were limited by the relatively low number and heterogeneity of the intestinal transplant patients. Patients with donor T cell macrochimerism had high GvH to HvG T cell clonal ratios in their allografts.

The library relied on the immunoSEQ multiplex PCR assay. For most patients, genomic DNA was isolated using the Qiagen DNeasy Blood and Tissue Kit and was shipped frozen to Adaptive Biotechnologies for TCR sequencing. High-throughput TCR-beta CDR3 sequencing of genomic DNA from most patients was performed by Adaptive Biotechnologies. In the authors' own workflow: Adaptive's ImmunoSEQ software supplied the TCR sequencing data for 15 to 20 patients, while MiXCR and VDJtools were used to process a few other patients. CD4 versus CD8 sorting errors were corrected by removing sequences found in both subsets at a frequency ratio below 5:1. Because the origin of CDR3 nucleotide sequences shared between donor and recipient could not be assigned, those sequences were removed. Alloreactive clones required at least 2-fold expansion over unstimulated cells and minimum CFSE-low frequency of 0.002% (template counts) or 0.001% (read counts). Mappable clones were those detected in sequenced pre-transplant spleen, lymph node, or MLR CFSE-low populations of the donor or recipient. The cumulative frequency of alloreactive clones was calculated as a percentage of all sequences, weighted by copy number. TCRdb retrieved this table from immuneACCESS and kept in-frame rearrangements only. Not all clones are present; in checked studies, unresolved V genes account for under half, and no reason is known for the remainder. That table supplies the V and J calls and clone size; D and trimming were determined from the DNA. The sample contains about 97,000 clones, roughly 91% of them found a single time. Over 0.15% of the sample is taken by the ten largest.

Sequences LNHDA (CDR1) and SQIVND (CDR2) are obtained from the germline V gene (reference sequence). The V and J ends are trimmed by 5 bases and 4 bases, leaving 7 bases between them. The CDR3 covers 12 residues, taking in both the cysteine and the phenylalanine. Just the 36-base CDR3 DNA is kept, in frame starting at base 1. The V gene is TRBV19 and the J gene is TRBJ2-3; the D gene identity is not certain. The receptor's source is a human donor who was the organ donor for an intestinal transplant. Material: unstimulated CD4+ T cells sorted from spleen or lymph node cells, obtained before transplant. In nucleotide form, the sequence is TGTGCCAGTAGTGTTCCGTCAGATACGCAGTATTTT. Its translation is CASSVPSDTQYF.